The T cell receptor (beta chain) under discussion was sequenced for a study of T cells in Graves' hyperthyroidism and ophthalmopathy. This clonotype was counted between two and nine times. From RNA transcripts, TCR beta CDR3 regions were amplified. HTBI primers were employed in a first-round RT-PCR of the TCR CDR3. A single record per CDR3 protein comes from TCRdb applying MiXCR to the multiplex PCR reads. Here the sample spans around 690,000 distinct CDR3 sequences, around 16% being singletons. Germline V lookup: CDR1 LGHNA, CDR2 YSLEER. V dropped 0 bases and J dropped 0 bases, with 9 bases sitting between them. The CDR3 consists of 15 residues.

The origin of this receptor is a man aged 50 to 60 with Graves' hyperthyroidism. This rearrangement joins TRBV4-3 to TRBJ2-7, with a weak D call TRBD2 (5 bases). The sample consisted of blood. CDR3 in DNA: TGCGCCAGCAGCCAAGATGAGGGATTCTCCTACGAGCAGTACTTC. Protein sequence: CASSQDEGFSYEQYF.